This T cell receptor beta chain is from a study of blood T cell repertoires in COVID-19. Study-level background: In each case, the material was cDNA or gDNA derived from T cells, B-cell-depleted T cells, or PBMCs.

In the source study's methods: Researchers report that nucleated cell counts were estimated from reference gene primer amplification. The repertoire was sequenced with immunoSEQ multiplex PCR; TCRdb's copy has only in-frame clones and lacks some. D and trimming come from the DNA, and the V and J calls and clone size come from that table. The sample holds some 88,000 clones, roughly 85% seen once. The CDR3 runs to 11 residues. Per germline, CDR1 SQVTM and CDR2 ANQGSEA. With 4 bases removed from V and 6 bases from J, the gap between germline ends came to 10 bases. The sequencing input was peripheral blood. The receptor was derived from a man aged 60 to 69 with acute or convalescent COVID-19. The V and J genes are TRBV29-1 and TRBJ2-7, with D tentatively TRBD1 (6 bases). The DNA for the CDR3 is TGCAGCGTTGCCAGGGGTTCCGAGCAGTACTTC. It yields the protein CSVARGSEQYF.